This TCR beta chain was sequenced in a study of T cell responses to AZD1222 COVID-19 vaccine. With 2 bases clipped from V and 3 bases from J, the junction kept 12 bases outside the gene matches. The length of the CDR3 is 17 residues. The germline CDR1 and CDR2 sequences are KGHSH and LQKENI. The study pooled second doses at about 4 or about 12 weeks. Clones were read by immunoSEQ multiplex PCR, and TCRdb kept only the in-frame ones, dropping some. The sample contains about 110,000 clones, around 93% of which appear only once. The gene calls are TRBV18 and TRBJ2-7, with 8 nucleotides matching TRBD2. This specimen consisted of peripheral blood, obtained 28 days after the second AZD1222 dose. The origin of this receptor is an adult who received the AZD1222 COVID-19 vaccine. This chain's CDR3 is CASSPYPGQRENYEQYF. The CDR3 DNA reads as TGTGCCAGCTCACCATACCCCGGCCAGCGGGAGAACTACGAGCAGTACTTC.